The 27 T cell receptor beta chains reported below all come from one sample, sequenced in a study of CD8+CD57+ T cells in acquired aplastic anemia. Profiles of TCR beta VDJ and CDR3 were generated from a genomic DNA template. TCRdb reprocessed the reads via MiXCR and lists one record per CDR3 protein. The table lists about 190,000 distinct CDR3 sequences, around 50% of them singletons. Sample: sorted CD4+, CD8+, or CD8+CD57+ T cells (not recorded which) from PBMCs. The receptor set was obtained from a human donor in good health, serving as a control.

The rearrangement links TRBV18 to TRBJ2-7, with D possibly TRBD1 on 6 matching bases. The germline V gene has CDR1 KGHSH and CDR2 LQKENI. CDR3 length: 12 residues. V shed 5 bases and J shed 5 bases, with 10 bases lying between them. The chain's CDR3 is CASSRNRDEQYV. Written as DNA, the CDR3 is TGTGCCAGCTCAAGGAACAGGGACGAGCAGTACGTC.

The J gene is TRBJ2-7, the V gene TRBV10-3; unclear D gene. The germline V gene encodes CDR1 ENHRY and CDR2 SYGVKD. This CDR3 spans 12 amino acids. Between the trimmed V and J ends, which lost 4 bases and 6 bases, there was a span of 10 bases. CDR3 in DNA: TGTGCCATCAGTGTGGGAAGTTCCGAGCAGTACTTC. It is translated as CAISVGSSEQYF.

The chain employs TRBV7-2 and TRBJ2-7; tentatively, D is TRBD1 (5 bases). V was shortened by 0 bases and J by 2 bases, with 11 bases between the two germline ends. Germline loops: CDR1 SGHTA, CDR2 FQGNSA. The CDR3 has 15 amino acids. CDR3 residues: CASSLALQAAYEQYF. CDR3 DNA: TGTGCCAGCAGCTTAGCGCTACAGGCTGCCTACGAGCAGTACTTC.

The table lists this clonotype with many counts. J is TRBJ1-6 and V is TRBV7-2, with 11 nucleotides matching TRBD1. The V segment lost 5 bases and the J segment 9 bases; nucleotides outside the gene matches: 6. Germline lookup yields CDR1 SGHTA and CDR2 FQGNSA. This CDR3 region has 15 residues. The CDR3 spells CASSLGTGGLSPLHF. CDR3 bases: TGTGCCAGCAGCCTAGGGACAGGGGGTCTTTCACCCCTCCACTTT. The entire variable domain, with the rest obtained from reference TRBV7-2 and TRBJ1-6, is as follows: GAGVSQSPSNKVTEKGKDVELRCDPISGHTALYWYRQSLGQGLEFLIYFQGNSAPDKSGLPSDRFSAERTGGSVSTLTIQRTQQEDSAVYLCASSLGTGGLSPLHFGNGTRLTVT.

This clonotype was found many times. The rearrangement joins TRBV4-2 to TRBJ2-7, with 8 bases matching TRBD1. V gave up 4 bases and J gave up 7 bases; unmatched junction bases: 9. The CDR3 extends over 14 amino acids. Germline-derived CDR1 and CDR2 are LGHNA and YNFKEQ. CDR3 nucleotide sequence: TGTGCCAGCAGCCCCCCCGGGACAGGAGATGAGCAGTACTTC. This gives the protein CASSPPGTGDEQYF.

DNA of the CDR3: TGTGCCACCAGCAGGACGGGACTAGCGGGGTACAATGAGCAGTTCTTC. Translating gives CATSRTGLAGYNEQFF. V and J are TRBV15 and TRBJ2-1; 13 bases map to TRBD2. The CDR3 sequence is 16 residues long. Germline CDR1 LNHNV, CDR2 YYDKDF (reference sequence). With 3 bases clipped from V and 4 bases from J, the junction kept 3 bases outside the gene matches.

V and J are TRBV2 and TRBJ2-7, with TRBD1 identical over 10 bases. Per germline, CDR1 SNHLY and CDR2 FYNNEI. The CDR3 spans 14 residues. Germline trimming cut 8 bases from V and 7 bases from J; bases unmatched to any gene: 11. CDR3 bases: TGTGCCAGCGGAAGGGACAGGGGTAACGGAGAGCAGTACTTC. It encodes CASGRDRGNGEQYF.

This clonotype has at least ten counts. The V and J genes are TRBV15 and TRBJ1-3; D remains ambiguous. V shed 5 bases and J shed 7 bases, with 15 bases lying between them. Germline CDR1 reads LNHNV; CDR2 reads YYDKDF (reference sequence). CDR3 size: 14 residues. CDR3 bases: TGTGCCACCAGCGCTGAGGGCTCCTGGAACACCATATATTTT. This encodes CATSAEGSWNTIYF.

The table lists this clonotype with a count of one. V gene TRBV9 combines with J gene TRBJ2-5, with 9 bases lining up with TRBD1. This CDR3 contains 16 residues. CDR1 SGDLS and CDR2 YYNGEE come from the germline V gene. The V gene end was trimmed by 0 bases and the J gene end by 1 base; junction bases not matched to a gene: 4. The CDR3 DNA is TGTGCCAGCAGCGTAGGGGACAGGGTACCCCAAGAGACCCAGTACTTC. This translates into CASSVGDRVPQETQYF.

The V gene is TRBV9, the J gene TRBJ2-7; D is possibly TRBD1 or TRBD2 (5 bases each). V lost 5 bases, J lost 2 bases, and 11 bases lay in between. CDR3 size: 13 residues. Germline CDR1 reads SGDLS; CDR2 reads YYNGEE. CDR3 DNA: TGTGCCAGCAGTTGGGACCATACCTACGAGCAGTACTTC. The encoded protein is CASSWDHTYEQYF.

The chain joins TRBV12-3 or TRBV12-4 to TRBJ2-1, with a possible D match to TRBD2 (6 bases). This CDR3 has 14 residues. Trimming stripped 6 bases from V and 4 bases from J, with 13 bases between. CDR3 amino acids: CASSIRAGYNEQFF. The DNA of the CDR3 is TGTGCCAGCAGCATACGGGCGGGATACAATGAGCAGTTCTTC.

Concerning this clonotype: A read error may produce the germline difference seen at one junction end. The chain's CDR3 is CASSLAGQRGGQFF. The CDR3 nucleotides are TGCGCCAGCAGCTTGGCCGGGCAGAGGGGGGGGCAGTTCTTC. The chain combines TRBV7-9 with TRBJ2-1; perhaps TRBD2 as D (7 bases). Germline V CDR1 and CDR2: SEHNR, FQNEAQ (reference sequence). This CDR3 has 14 amino acids.

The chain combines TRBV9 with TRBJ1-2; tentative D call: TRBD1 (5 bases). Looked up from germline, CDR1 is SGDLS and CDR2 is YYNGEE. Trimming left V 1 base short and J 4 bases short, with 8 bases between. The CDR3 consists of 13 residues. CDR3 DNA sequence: TGTGCCAGCAGCGTATCAGGGCCCTATGGCTACACCTTC. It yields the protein CASSVSGPYGYTF.

The CDR3 reads CASSFPGDQPQHF. The CDR3 region has the DNA TGTGCCAGCAGTTTTCCGGGGGATCAGCCCCAGCATTTT. This chain joins TRBV12-3 or TRBV12-4 and TRBJ1-5, with a possible D match to TRBD1 (5 bases). The CDR3 runs to 13 residues. V was cut by 3 bases and J by 5 bases, with 8 bases left in between.

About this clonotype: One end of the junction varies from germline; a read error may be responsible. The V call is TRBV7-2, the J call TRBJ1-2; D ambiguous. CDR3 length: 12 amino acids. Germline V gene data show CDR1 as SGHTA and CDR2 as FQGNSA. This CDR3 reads CASSLALGGYSF. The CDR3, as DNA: TGTGCCAGCAGCTTAGCCCTTGGTGGGTACTCCTTC.

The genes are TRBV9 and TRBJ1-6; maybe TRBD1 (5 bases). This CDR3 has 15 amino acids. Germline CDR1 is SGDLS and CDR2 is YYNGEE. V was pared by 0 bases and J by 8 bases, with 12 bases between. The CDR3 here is CASSVAAGSDSPLHF. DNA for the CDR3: TGTGCCAGCAGCGTAGCGGCAGGGAGTGATTCACCCCTCCACTTT.

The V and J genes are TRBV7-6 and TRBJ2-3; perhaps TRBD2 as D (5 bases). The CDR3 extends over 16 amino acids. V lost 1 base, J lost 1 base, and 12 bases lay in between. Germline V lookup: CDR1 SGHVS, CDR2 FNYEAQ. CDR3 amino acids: CASSLGWQRGTDTQYF. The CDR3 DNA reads TGTGCCAGCAGCTTAGGTTGGCAGAGGGGCACAGATACGCAGTATTTT.

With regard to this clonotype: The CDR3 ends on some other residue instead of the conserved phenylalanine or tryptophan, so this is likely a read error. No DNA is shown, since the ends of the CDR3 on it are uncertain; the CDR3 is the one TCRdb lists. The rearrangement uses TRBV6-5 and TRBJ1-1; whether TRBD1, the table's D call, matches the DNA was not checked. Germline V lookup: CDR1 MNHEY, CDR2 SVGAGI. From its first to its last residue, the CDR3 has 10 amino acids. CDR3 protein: CASSFEPLAP.

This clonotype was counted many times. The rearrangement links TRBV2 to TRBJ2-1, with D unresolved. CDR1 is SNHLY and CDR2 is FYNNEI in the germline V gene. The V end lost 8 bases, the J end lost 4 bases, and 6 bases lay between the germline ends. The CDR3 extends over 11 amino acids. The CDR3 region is CASAKYNEQFF. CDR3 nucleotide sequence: TGTGCCAGCGCGAAGTACAATGAGCAGTTCTTC. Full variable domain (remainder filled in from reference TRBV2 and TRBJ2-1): EPEVTQTPSHQVTQMGQEVILRCVPISNHLYFYWYRQILGQKVEFLVSFYNNEISEKSEIFDDQFSVERPDGSNFTLKIRSTKLEDSAMYFCASAKYNEQFFGPGTRLTVL.

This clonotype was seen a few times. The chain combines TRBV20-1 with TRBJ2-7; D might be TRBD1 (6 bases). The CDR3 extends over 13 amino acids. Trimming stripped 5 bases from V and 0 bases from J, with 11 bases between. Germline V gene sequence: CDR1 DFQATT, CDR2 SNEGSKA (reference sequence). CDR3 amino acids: CSAGGQSSYEQYF. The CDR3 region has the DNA TGCAGTGCTGGTGGACAGAGCTCCTACGAGCAGTACTTC.

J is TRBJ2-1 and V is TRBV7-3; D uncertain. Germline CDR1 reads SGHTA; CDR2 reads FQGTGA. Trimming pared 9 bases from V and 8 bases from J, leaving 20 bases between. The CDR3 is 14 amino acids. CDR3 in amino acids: CASSRPTRTYEQFF. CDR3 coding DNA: TGTGCCAGTAGTAGACCGACCCGCACTTATGAGCAGTTCTTC.

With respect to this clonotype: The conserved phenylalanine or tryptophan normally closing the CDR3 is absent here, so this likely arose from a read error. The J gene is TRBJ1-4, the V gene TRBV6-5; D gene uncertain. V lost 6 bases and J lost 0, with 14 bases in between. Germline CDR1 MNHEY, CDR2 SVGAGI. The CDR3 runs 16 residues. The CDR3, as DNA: TGTGCCAGCAGCCCCGGAAGCTATGCAACTAATGAAAAACTGTTTTCT. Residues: CASSPGSYATNEKLFS.

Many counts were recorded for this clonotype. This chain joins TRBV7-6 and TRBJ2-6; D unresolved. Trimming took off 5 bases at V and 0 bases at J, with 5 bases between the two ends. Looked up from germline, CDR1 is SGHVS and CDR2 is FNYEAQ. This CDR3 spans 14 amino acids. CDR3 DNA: TGTGCCAGCAGCGCTACCTCTGGGGCCAACGTCCTGACTTTC. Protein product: CASSATSGANVLTF.

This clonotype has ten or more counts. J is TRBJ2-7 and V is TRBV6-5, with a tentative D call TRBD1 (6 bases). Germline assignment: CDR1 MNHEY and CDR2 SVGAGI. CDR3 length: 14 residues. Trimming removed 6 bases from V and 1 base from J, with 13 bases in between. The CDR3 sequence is CASSPSRGSYEQYF. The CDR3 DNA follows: TGTGCCAGCAGCCCAAGCAGGGGATCCTACGAGCAGTACTTC.

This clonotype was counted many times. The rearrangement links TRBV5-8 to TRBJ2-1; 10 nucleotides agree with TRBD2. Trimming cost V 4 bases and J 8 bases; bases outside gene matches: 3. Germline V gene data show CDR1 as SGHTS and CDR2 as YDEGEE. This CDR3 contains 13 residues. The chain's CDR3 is CASSTGTSDEQFF. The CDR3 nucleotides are TGTGCCAGCAGCACCGGGACTAGCGATGAGCAGTTCTTC.

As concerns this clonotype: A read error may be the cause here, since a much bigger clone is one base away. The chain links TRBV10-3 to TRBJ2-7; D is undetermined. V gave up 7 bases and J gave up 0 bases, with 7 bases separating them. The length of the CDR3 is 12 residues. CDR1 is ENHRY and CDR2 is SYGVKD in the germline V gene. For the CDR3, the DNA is TGTGCCATCACTGACATCTCCTACGAGCAGTACTTC. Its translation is CAITDISYEQYF.

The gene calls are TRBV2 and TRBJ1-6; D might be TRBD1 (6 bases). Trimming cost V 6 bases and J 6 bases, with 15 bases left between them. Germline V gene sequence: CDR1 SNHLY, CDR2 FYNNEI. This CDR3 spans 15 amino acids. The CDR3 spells CASSVAKGGNSPLHF. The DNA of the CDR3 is TGTGCCAGCAGCGTTGCTAAGGGGGGTAATTCACCCCTCCACTTT.